The source of this T cell receptor (beta chain) is a study of blood T cell repertoires in COVID-19. Across the whole study: Both acute and convalescent COVID-19 samples were obtained from the United States, Italy and Spain.

The V gene's germline CDR1 is LNHDA and CDR2 SQIVND (reference sequence). J lost 5 bases, V lost 4 bases, and 7 bases had no gene match. The CDR3 is 16 residues long. As processed by the authors: Scientists estimated how many nucleated cells there were by amplifying reference gene primers. Sequencing used immunoSEQ multiplex PCR; TCRdb keeps in-frame clones, though not all of them. For V, J and clone size, that table is used; D and trimming come from the DNA. The table lists roughly 250,000 clones, under 95% of them singletons, with under 3% in the top ten. The sequence derives from a woman aged 40 to 50 with acute COVID-19. The rearrangement uses TRBV19 and TRBJ1-5; TRBD1 matches 11 bases. Sequencing input: PBMCs or T cells enriched from blood (not recorded which). The CDR3 here is CASSSPGQGADQPQHF. For the CDR3, the DNA is TGTGCCAGTAGTAGCCCCGGACAGGGGGCTGATCAGCCCCAGCATTTT.